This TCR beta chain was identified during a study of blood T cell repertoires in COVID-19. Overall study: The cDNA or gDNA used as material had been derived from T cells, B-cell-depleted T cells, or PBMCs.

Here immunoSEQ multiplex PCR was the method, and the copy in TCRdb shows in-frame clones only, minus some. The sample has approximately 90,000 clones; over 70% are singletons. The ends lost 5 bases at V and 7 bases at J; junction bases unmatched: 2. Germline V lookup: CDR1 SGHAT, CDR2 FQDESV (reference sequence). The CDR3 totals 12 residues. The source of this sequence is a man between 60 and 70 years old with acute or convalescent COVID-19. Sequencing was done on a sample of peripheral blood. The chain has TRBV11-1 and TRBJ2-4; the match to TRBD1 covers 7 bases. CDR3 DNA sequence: TGTGCCAGCAGCCAGGACAGGAACATTCAGTACTTC. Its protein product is CASSQDRNIQYF.